The clone carrying this TCR beta chain was detected once. The target antigen is unknown. The data originate from a study of shared clonotypes between healthy human individuals. Study-level findings and limits: Approximately 4.6% of naive CD4 clonotypes were common to a few donors.

Terminally differentiated effector memory CD45RA+ cells were excluded by CCR7 positive selection of CD45RO-negative cells. Repertoires were generated with immunoSEQ multiplex PCR, while TCRdb's copy carries only in-frame clones and drops some. The sample has 660,000 or so clones; 90% to 97% are singletons. The V end lost 3 bases, the J end lost 1 base, and 9 bases lay between the germline ends. The germline V gene has CDR1 SGHDN and CDR2 FVKESK. The length of the CDR3 is 14 residues. The chain is built from TRBV14 and TRBJ1-1, with D perhaps matching TRBD1 (5 bases). The sample was naive CD8+ T cells sorted from blood. The clonotype originates from a woman in her thirties in good health. CDR3 in DNA: TGTGCCAGCAGCCATCCGACAGCGAACACTGAAGCTTTCTTT. Its translation is CASSHPTANTEAFF.